This T cell receptor beta chain was obtained from a study of beta chain features in type 1 diabetes. The table lists this clone with a few counts. What it binds is unknown. The investigators reverse transcribed all of the isolated RNA, so they sequenced expressed TCRB transcripts. Assay: immunoSEQ multiplex PCR; the TCRdb copy retains only in-frame clones and omits some. The table shows 500,000 to 650,000 clones, with 9.5% to 15% occurring only once. Findings and caveats of the study: The study left unresolved whether HLA type influences TCRB rearrangement. VDJ junctions from patients with type 1 diabetes contained fewer insertions and more deletions. Significant though moderate, a shortening of TCRB CDR3s appeared in all four CD4+ subsets of Type 1 diabetes patients.

The CDR3 has 13 amino acids. The ends were cut back, 0 bases at V and 7 bases at J, with 10 bases in the middle. From germline, CDR1 is GTSNPN and CDR2 SVGIG (reference sequence). The V and J genes are TRBV30 and TRBJ1-5, with TRBD1 as a possible D gene (5 bases). Sequenced sample: naive CD4+ T cells from blood. The source of this sequence is a man in his thirties or forties with type 1 diabetes. CDR3 coding DNA: TGTGCCTGGAGTGTAGGGGTATGGCAGCCCCAGCATTTT. This encodes CAWSVGVWQPQHF.